These 6 T cell receptor beta chains were all obtained from the same sample, sequenced in a study of vaccination and CD4 T cells after COVID-19. Their antigens remain unidentified. Documented treatment: 10-day PBMC culture with coronavirus spike peptide pools or control peptides (ViraFEST assay). Oncomine TCR Beta short-read sequencing was applied to DNA from cultured CD4+ T cells. TCRdb passed the PCR reads through MiXCR, listing each CDR3 protein once. Here the sample spans about 15,000 distinct CDR3 sequences, around 60% being singletons. The source material was CD4+ T cells from blood, cultured in vitro. These TCRs come from a human donor who had recovered from COVID-19.

The chain couples TRBV28 to TRBJ2-5; 9 nucleotides align to TRBD2. Germline CDR1 is MDHEN and CDR2 is SYDVKM. V was pared by 6 bases and J by 3 bases, with 17 bases of the junction left unmatched. The CDR3 has 18 residues. The CDR3 here is CASSSAGASGIEEETQYF. The CDR3 region has the DNA TGTGCCAGCAGCTCCGCCGGGGCTAGCGGGATAGAGGAAGAGACCCAGTACTTC. The whole variable domain, filled in from reference TRBV28 and TRBJ2-5, reads DVKVTQSSRYLVKRTGEKVFLECVQDMDHENMFWYRQDPGLGLRLIYFSYDVKMKEKGDIPEGYSVSREKKERFSLILESASTNQTSMYLCASSSAGASGIEEETQYFGPGTRLLVL.

The chain recombines TRBV7-2 with TRBJ2-5; 7 bases align to TRBD2. Germline assignment: CDR1 SGHTA and CDR2 FQGNSA. CDR3 length: 14 amino acids. The V gene end was trimmed by 5 bases and the J gene end by 7 bases; junction bases not matched to a gene: 10. CDR3 in DNA: TGTGCCAGCAGCCCTACTAGCGCCTCTCGGACCCAGTACTTC. Encoded protein: CASSPTSASRTQYF.

This chain links TRBV6-1 with TRBJ2-2; D possibly corresponds to TRBD1 (5 bases). CDR1 is MNHNS, CDR2 SASEGT, per germline. The CDR3 has 15 residues. V dropped 6 bases and J dropped 7 bases, with 18 bases sitting between them. CDR3 in DNA: TGTGCCAGCAGCCGTGGGGCCATACTCGTCGGGGAGCTGTTTTTT. It yields the protein CASSRGAILVGELFF.

V usage is TRBV24-1 and J usage is TRBJ1-1; D ambiguous. The germline V gene has CDR1 KGHDR and CDR2 SFDVKD. The CDR3 is 11 residues long. Deletions cut 3 bases from V and 11 bases from J, with 9 bases between. The CDR3 DNA follows: TGTGCCACCAGTGATCGCCTGTGTGCTTTCTTT. Translated, it gives CATSDRLCAFF.

V and J are TRBV6-1 and TRBJ2-3; possibly TRBD1 for D (6 bases). V lost 5 bases to trimming and J lost 4 bases, with 19 bases between them. The germline CDR1 and CDR2 sequences are MNHNS and SASEGT. The CDR3 spans 16 residues. The DNA of the CDR3 is TGTGCCAGCAGTCGGCGATCTAATCACAGGGCAGATACGCAGTATTTT. Residues: CASSRRSNHRADTQYF.

Concerning this clonotype itself: The junction does not match germline at one end; this may be a read error. V gene TRBV10-1 combines with J gene TRBJ2-2, with D possibly being TRBD1 (6 bases). This CDR3 contains 14 residues. From germline, CDR1 is WNHNN and CDR2 SYGVQD (reference sequence). CDR3 residues: CASRDTGNAGELFF. The CDR3 DNA follows: TGCGCCAGCAGGGACACAGGGAACGCCGGGGAGCTGTTTTTT.